Listed here are 27 T cell receptor beta chains from one sample, sequenced in a study of cytomegalovirus exposure and HLA in healthy donors. PCR primers comprised 60 Vbeta and 13 Jbeta primers. The table came from immunoSEQ multiplex PCR; TCRdb's copy has only in-frame clones and leaves some out. The repertoire consists of more than 110,000 clones, with over 75% occurring once and the leading ten covering 2.4%. Specimen: PBMCs. The receptors were gathered from a man in his fifties or sixties in good health and CMV-seronegative.

This clone came up a few times. The chain carries TRBV6-1 and TRBJ1-1, with a tentative D call TRBD1 (5 bases). The germline gives CDR1 MNHNS, CDR2 SASEGT. The CDR3 totals 15 residues. V lost 7 bases and J lost 3, with 18 bases in between. The DNA of the CDR3 is TGTGCCAGCACCTTTGACGGGCCAGGGTACACTGAAGCTTTCTTT. It encodes CASTFDGPGYTEAFF.

This sequence joins TRBV27 and TRBJ2-7; D is perhaps TRBD2 (6 bases). From germline, CDR1 is MNHEY and CDR2 SMNVEV (reference sequence). V gave up 5 bases and J gave up 3 bases, with 11 bases separating them. The CDR3 sequence is 13 residues long. Written as DNA, the CDR3 is TGTGCCAGCAGTATCTATAGCGGCTACGAGCAGTACTTC. The encoded protein is CASSIYSGYEQYF.

The chain couples TRBV5-1 to TRBJ1-1, with D possibly TRBD1 on 5 matching bases. CDR3 size: 14 residues. Germline V gene sequence: CDR1 SGHRS, CDR2 YFSETQ. V gave up 5 bases and J gave up 2 bases, with 13 bases separating them. This chain's CDR3 is CASRMGGINTEAFF. In DNA, the CDR3 is TGCGCCAGCAGGATGGGGGGGATCAACACTGAAGCTTTCTTT. The variable domain in full, completed from reference TRBV5-1 and TRBJ1-1, reads KAGVTQTPRYLIKTRGQQVTLSCSPISGHRSVSWYQQTPGQGLQFLFEYFSETQRNKGNFPGRFSGRQFSNSRSEMNVSTLELGDSALYLCASRMGGINTEAFFGQGTRLTVV.

The chain employs TRBV7-9 and TRBJ2-1; 7 nucleotides align to TRBD2. The V gene end was trimmed by 5 bases and the J gene end by 7 bases; junction bases not matched to a gene: 11. Germline lookup yields CDR1 SEHNR and CDR2 FQNEAQ (reference sequence). The CDR3 has 15 residues. This CDR3 reads CASSQTTSTLNEQFF. The CDR3 DNA sequence: TGTGCCAGCAGCCAAACGACTAGCACCTTAAATGAGCAGTTCTTC.

The chain recombines TRBV10-3 with TRBJ2-7; TRBD2 matches at 9 bases. The CDR3 has 12 residues. With 9 bases clipped from V and 3 bases from J, the junction kept 3 bases outside the gene matches. CDR1 is ENHRY, CDR2 SYGVKD, per germline. The CDR3 coding sequence is TGTGCCATTTCTAGCGGGGACTACGAGCAGTACTTC. Translating it yields CAISSGDYEQYF.

The chain couples TRBV5-1 to TRBJ2-2; D gene unclear. The V end lost 2 bases, the J end lost 6 bases, and 5 bases lay between the germline ends. The germline V gene encodes CDR1 SGHRS and CDR2 YFSETQ. This CDR3 region has 12 residues. CDR3 amino acids: CASSFNSGELFF. In DNA form, the CDR3 reads TGCGCCAGCAGCTTTAACTCCGGGGAGCTGTTTTTT.

The chain combines TRBV6-5 with TRBJ2-1; 9 bases are a match to TRBD2. J gave up 6 bases and V 2 bases, and 8 bases lay outside the gene matches. CDR1 is MNHEY, CDR2 SVGAGI, per germline. The CDR3 is 16 residues long. CDR3 coding DNA: TGTGCCAGCAGTTACCCTAGCGGGGTGGGAAGCAATGAGCAGTTCTTC. It encodes CASSYPSGVGSNEQFF.

The CDR3 reads CASSLSGGPNTGELFF. The CDR3 DNA follows: TGTGCCAGCAGTTTAAGCGGGGGGCCGAACACCGGGGAGCTGTTTTTT. This rearrangement joins TRBV28 to TRBJ2-2; 9 positions match TRBD2. V lost 2 bases, J lost 0 bases, and 1 base stayed unmatched. Per germline, CDR1 MDHEN and CDR2 SYDVKM. The CDR3 contains 16 residues.

The genes are TRBV7-2 and TRBJ2-3, with 11 nucleotides matching TRBD2. Unmatched junction bases numbered 9, after V lost 6 bases and J lost 4 bases. CDR1 SGHTA and CDR2 FQGNSA come from the germline V gene. CDR3 length: 16 residues. This CDR3 reads CASSLSTSGIADTQYF. In DNA form, the CDR3 reads TGTGCCAGCAGTCTATCGACTAGCGGGATTGCAGATACGCAGTATTTT.

The V gene is TRBV30, the J gene TRBJ1-5; possible D gene TRBD1, 5 bases. This CDR3 contains 13 residues. CDR1 and CDR2 (germline): GTSNPN, SVGIG (reference sequence). V gave up 2 bases and J gave up 3 bases, with 8 bases separating them. CDR3 coding DNA: TGTGCCTGGAGTCAGGGTCCCAATCAGCCCCAGCATTTT. Protein product: CAWSQGPNQPQHF.

This chain joins TRBV2 and TRBJ2-6; 11 bases fit TRBD1. J gave up 2 bases and V 3 bases, and 9 bases lay outside the gene matches. Germline CDR1 is SNHLY and CDR2 is FYNNEI. The CDR3 spans 19 residues. CDR3 protein: CASSEGQGVVYAGANVLTF. The CDR3 nucleotides read TGTGCCAGCAGTGAGGGACAGGGGGTGGTTTATGCTGGGGCCAACGTCCTGACTTTC. The variable domain in full, with the rest retrieved from reference TRBV2 and TRBJ2-6, is EPEVTQTPSHQVTQMGQEVILRCVPISNHLYFYWYRQILGQKVEFLVSFYNNEISEKSEIFDDQFSVERPDGSNFTLKIRSTKLEDSAMYFCASSEGQGVVYAGANVLTFGAGSRLTVL.

This clone was seen more than once but under ten times. This chain links TRBV18 with TRBJ1-2; perhaps TRBD1 as D (6 bases). CDR1 is KGHSH, CDR2 LQKENI, per germline. The V end lost 6 bases, the J end lost 3 bases, and 11 bases lay between the germline ends. The CDR3 covers 13 residues. In DNA, the CDR3 is TGTGCCAGCTCTCCAGGGGAGCACTATGGCTACACCTTC. This encodes CASSPGEHYGYTF. Based on the CDR3 plus reference TRBV18 and TRBJ1-2, the full variable domain is NAGVMQNPRHLVRRRGQEARLRCSPMKGHSHVYWYRQLPEEGLKFMVYLQKENIIDESGMPKERFSAEFPKEGPSILRIQQVVRGDSAAYFCASSPGEHYGYTFGSGTRLTVV.

This chain uses TRBV2 with TRBJ1-2; weak D call: TRBD1 (5 bases). The CDR3 runs to 12 residues. CDR1 is SNHLY, CDR2 FYNNEI, per germline. V was clipped by 6 bases and J by 3 bases, with 8 bases between them. The CDR3 loop is CASRDNHYGYTF. The CDR3 bases are TGTGCCAGCAGGGACAATCACTATGGCTACACCTTC.

This clone showed up just a few times. V gene TRBV5-6 combines with J gene TRBJ1-2; D is possibly TRBD1 (6 bases). V gave up 5 bases and J gave up 4 bases, with 21 bases separating them. The germline V gene encodes CDR1 SGHDT and CDR2 YYEEEE. The CDR3 is made up of 16 amino acids. CDR3 amino acids: CASRLYGTPWAYGYTF. The CDR3 nucleotides are TGTGCCAGCAGACTCTACGGGACACCATGGGCCTATGGCTACACCTTC.

The rearrangement links TRBV18 to TRBJ1-5; weak D call: TRBD1 (5 bases). Germline CDR1 reads KGHSH; CDR2 reads LQKENI. CDR3 length equals 16 residues. V gave up 2 bases and J gave up 0 bases, with 11 bases separating them. Here the CDR3 DNA reads TGTGCCAGCTCACCATTGGGGGGACTTAGCAATCAGCCCCAGCATTTT. This encodes CASSPLGGLSNQPQHF. The full variable domain, with the rest looked up from reference TRBV18 and TRBJ1-5, is NAGVMQNPRHLVRRRGQEARLRCSPMKGHSHVYWYRQLPEEGLKFMVYLQKENIIDESGMPKERFSAEFPKEGPSILRIQQVVRGDSAAYFCASSPLGGLSNQPQHFGDGTRLSIL.

This chain links TRBV2 with TRBJ2-3, with TRBD2 identical over 7 bases. The CDR3 totals 15 residues. CDR1 SNHLY and CDR2 FYNNEI come from the germline V gene. Losses at the gene ends were 4 bases for V and 1 base for J; bases not matched to a gene: 5. CDR3 residues: CASSVGAGGTDTQYF. CDR3 coding DNA: TGTGCCAGCAGTGTTGGGGCGGGAGGCACAGATACGCAGTATTTT. The full variable domain, in which reference TRBV2 and TRBJ2-3 provide the parts outside the CDR3, is EPEVTQTPSHQVTQMGQEVILRCVPISNHLYFYWYRQILGQKVEFLVSFYNNEISEKSEIFDDQFSVERPDGSNFTLKIRSTKLEDSAMYFCASSVGAGGTDTQYFGPGTRLTVL.

The chain uses TRBV7-9 and TRBJ2-1, with 10 nucleotides matching TRBD2. Germline CDR1 SEHNR, CDR2 FQNEAQ (reference sequence). CDR3 length: 17 amino acids. The ends lost 1 base at V and 5 bases at J; junction bases unmatched: 8. CDR3: CASSLVTGTSENNEQFF. The DNA for the CDR3 is TGTGCCAGCAGCTTAGTTACCGGGACTAGCGAGAACAATGAGCAGTTCTTC.

In DNA, the CDR3 is TGTGCCAGCAGCTCCCGGGACAGGGGGGACTATGGCTACACCTTC. Residues: CASSSRDRGDYGYTF. The gene calls are TRBV12-1 and TRBJ1-2; the D call TRBD1 from the table was never checked on the DNA. TRBV12-1 is described as a pseudogene. This CDR3 is built from 15 residues.

V is TRBV6-5 and J is TRBJ2-3; the match to TRBD1 covers 9 bases. From germline, CDR1 is MNHEY and CDR2 SVGAGI. The CDR3 runs to 16 residues. V lost 2 bases and J lost 4; bases outside the gene matches: 7. DNA for the CDR3: TGTGCCAGCAGTTACGGGACAGGGATCGCCCCAGATACGCAGTATTTT. It translates to CASSYGTGIAPDTQYF.

The count of this clone is one. This specimen includes other DNA sequences encoding the same CDR3. CDR3 protein: CASSLDGGSYGYTF. In DNA, the CDR3 is TGCGCCAGCAGCTTGGACGGCGGCAGCTATGGCTACACCTTC. The chain links TRBV5-1 to TRBJ1-2, with D hard to call. The germline CDR1 and CDR2 sequences are SGHRS and YFSETQ. This CDR3 spans 14 amino acids. The V and J ends lost 0 bases and 4 bases respectively, with 10 bases between them.

This clone was observed a few times. The V call is TRBV5-1, the J call TRBJ2-3; 8 bases align to TRBD2. This CDR3 comprises 15 residues. Looked up from germline, CDR1 is SGHRS and CDR2 is YFSETQ. V lost 4 bases, J lost 10 bases, and 14 bases stayed unmatched. In DNA form, the CDR3 reads TGCGCCAGCAGCCTTAGCGGGGATGTTGGGGCTGCGCAGTATTTT. It translates to CASSLSGDVGAAQYF.

This chain uses TRBV7-6 with TRBJ2-7; 11 positions agree with TRBD1. The CDR3 is made up of 15 amino acids. After removal of 1 base from V and 4 bases from J, the junction contained 3 bases not matched to a gene. Germline CDR1 and CDR2: SGHVS and FNYEAQ. CDR3 region: CASSLVGTGGYEQYF. Here the CDR3 DNA reads TGTGCCAGCAGCTTAGTTGGGACAGGGGGGTACGAGCAGTACTTC.

The chain is built from TRBV11-2 and TRBJ2-7; the match to TRBD2 covers 8 bases. Germline assignment: CDR1 SGHAT and CDR2 FQNNGV. The CDR3 runs 14 residues. Losses at the gene ends were 4 bases for V and 2 bases for J; bases not matched to a gene: 4. Here the CDR3 reads CASSSAAGAYEQYF. CDR3 in DNA: TGTGCCAGCAGCTCTGCAGCGGGAGCCTACGAGCAGTACTTC. The full variable domain, in which reference TRBV11-2 and TRBJ2-7 provide the parts outside the CDR3, is EAGVAQSPRYKIIEKRQSVAFWCNPISGHATLYWYQQILGQGPKLLIQFQNNGVVDDSQLPKDRFSAERLKGVDSTLKIQPAKLEDSAVYLCASSSAAGAYEQYFGPGTRLTVT.

The rearrangement links TRBV19 to TRBJ2-5; TRBD2 aligns across 9 bases. Germline V gives CDR1 LNHDA, CDR2 SQIVND (reference sequence). J gave up 1 base and V 1 base, and 1 base lay outside the gene matches. CDR3 length: 15 amino acids. CDR3 in amino acids: CASSIGLAAQETQYF. In DNA form, the CDR3 reads TGTGCCAGTAGTATAGGACTAGCGGCCCAAGAGACCCAGTACTTC.

V is TRBV6-5 and J is TRBJ1-2; 8 bases align to TRBD1. CDR3 size: 15 residues. Losses at the gene ends were 4 bases for V and 4 bases for J; bases not matched to a gene: 8. From germline, CDR1 is MNHEY and CDR2 SVGAGI. CDR3 nucleotide sequence: TGTGCCAGCAGTTTCTCTGTGGGACAGGTCTATGGCTACACCTTC. As protein: CASSFSVGQVYGYTF.

This chain uses TRBV19 with TRBJ2-3; D is perhaps TRBD2 (5 bases). This CDR3 is built from 14 residues. V was trimmed by 5 bases and J by 3 bases, leaving 12 bases between them. Germline CDR1 reads LNHDA; CDR2 reads SQIVND (reference sequence). CDR3 sequence reads: CASSLRDGTDTQYF. In DNA form, the CDR3 reads TGTGCCAGTAGTCTGAGGGATGGGACAGATACGCAGTATTTT.

The chain has TRBV7-9 and TRBJ1-1, with D unresolved. The germline V and J ends were trimmed by 2 bases and 1 base, with 8 bases remaining between them. CDR1 and CDR2 (germline): SEHNR, FQNEAQ (reference sequence). This CDR3 comprises 14 residues. CDR3 region: CASSLKLQNTEAFF. As DNA, the CDR3 is TGTGCCAGCAGCTTAAAGTTACAGAACACTGAAGCTTTCTTT.